This passage covers 28 T cell receptor beta chains from one sample sequenced in a study of cytomegalovirus exposure and HLA in healthy donors. Assay: immunoSEQ multiplex PCR; the TCRdb copy retains only in-frame clones and omits some. The table has some 190,000 clones, 86% seen once. Sequencing used PBMCs. Receptors originate from a man under 40 in good health and CMV-seropositive.

The chain links TRBV7-2 to TRBJ2-7; D is unresolved. Per germline, CDR1 SGHTA and CDR2 FQGNSA. The V and J ends lost 1 base and 5 bases respectively, with 15 bases between them. The CDR3 spans 15 residues. The CDR3 here is CASSLGPGAWDEQYF. The CDR3 coding sequence is TGTGCCAGCAGCTTAGGCCCGGGTGCCTGGGACGAGCAGTACTTC.

This clone appeared a few times. This chain uses TRBV28 with TRBJ1-5, with D perhaps TRBD1 (5 bases). CDR3 length: 15 residues. Trimming stripped 6 bases from V and 0 bases from J, with 12 bases between. CDR1 and CDR2 from the germline V gene are MDHEN and SYDVKM. The CDR3 DNA is TGTGCCAGCAGACAAGACAGACATAGCAATCAGCCCCAGCATTTT. Amino acids: CASRQDRHSNQPQHF.

The chain uses TRBV19 and TRBJ2-1, with D perhaps matching TRBD1 (6 bases). CDR3 size: 14 residues. Germline-derived CDR1 and CDR2 are LNHDA and SQIVND (reference sequence). V was clipped by 8 bases and J by 0 bases, with 11 bases between them. The CDR3 coding sequence is TGTGCCAGTGAGGGGGTAGGCTCCTACAATGAGCAGTTCTTC. The encoded protein is CASEGVGSYNEQFF. The variable domain in full, with the rest retrieved from reference TRBV19 and TRBJ2-1, is DGGITQSPKYLFRKEGQNVTLSCEQNLNHDAMYWYRQDPGQGLRLIYYSQIVNDFQKGDIAEGYSVSREKKESFPLTVTSAQKNPTAFYLCASEGVGSYNEQFFGPGTRLTVL.

This clone occurred once. At one end the junction does not follow the germline gene, possibly because of a read error. CDR3 protein: CASSLVSAPGETQYF. The CDR3 bases are TGTGCCAGCAGTTTAGTAAGCGCCCCGGGTGAGACCCAGTACTTC. The chain recombines TRBV7-2 with TRBJ2-5; D not resolved. This CDR3 region has 15 residues. Germline CDR1 SGHTA, CDR2 FQGNSA.

This chain links TRBV5-3 with TRBJ2-2, with TRBD2 matching 10 bases. TRBV5-3 is designated an ORF whose function remains uncertain. V trimming: 2 bases; J trimming: 0 bases; junction bases outside the gene matches: 7. The CDR3 spans 18 residues. As DNA, the CDR3 is TGTGCCAGAAGCTTTAATAGCGGGGGGTTTCCGAACACCGGGGAGCTGTTTTTT. As protein: CARSFNSGGFPNTGELFF.

The V call is TRBV6-5, the J call TRBJ1-6; D not resolved. Deletions cut 1 base from V and 7 bases from J, with 8 bases between. Germline lookup yields CDR1 MNHEY and CDR2 SVGAGI. This CDR3 spans 14 amino acids. This chain's CDR3 is CASSYFGRNSPLHF. The CDR3 coding sequence is TGTGCCAGCAGTTACTTCGGCCGCAATTCACCCCTCCACTTT.

The DNA for the CDR3 is TGTGCCAGCAGTTACTCGAACAGGCGTAATTCACCCCTCCACTTT. Its protein product is CASSYSNRRNSPLHF. The chain carries TRBV6-5 and TRBJ1-6, with D possibly being TRBD1 (5 bases). The germline V gene encodes CDR1 MNHEY and CDR2 SVGAGI. The germline V and J ends were trimmed by 0 bases and 6 bases, with 9 bases remaining between them. This CDR3 is built from 15 residues.

The V call is TRBV5-1, the J call TRBJ2-5; 13 bases agree with TRBD2. CDR1 is SGHRS and CDR2 is YFSETQ in the germline V gene. The CDR3 has 15 residues. The ends lost 6 bases at V and 5 bases at J; junction bases unmatched: 7. The CDR3 here is CASILAGGPTETQYF. The CDR3, as DNA: TGCGCCAGCATACTAGCGGGAGGGCCGACCGAGACCCAGTACTTC.

The chain recombines TRBV5-1 with TRBJ2-6; TRBD1 matches at 10 bases. CDR3 length: 16 residues. With V trimmed by 7 bases and J by 0 bases, 4 bases remained unmatched. Germline V lookup: CDR1 SGHRS, CDR2 YFSETQ. The CDR3 loop is CASGQGVVSGANVLTF. In DNA form, the CDR3 reads TGCGCCAGCGGACAGGGGGTAGTCTCTGGGGCCAACGTCCTGACTTTC. The full variable domain, rest sourced from reference TRBV5-1 and TRBJ2-6, is KAGVTQTPRYLIKTRGQQVTLSCSPISGHRSVSWYQQTPGQGLQFLFEYFSETQRNKGNFPGRFSGRQFSNSRSEMNVSTLELGDSALYLCASGQGVVSGANVLTFGAGSRLTVL.

This clone showed up just once. The chain links TRBV11-3 to TRBJ2-5; D is unresolved. This CDR3 is built from 15 residues. Germline V gives CDR1 SGHNT, CDR2 YENEEA. Trimming took off 3 bases at V and 5 bases at J, with 16 bases between the two ends. The CDR3 nucleotides are TGTGCCAGCAGCTTGGTCTCTGGGGATTTGGAGACCCAGTACTTC. This encodes CASSLVSGDLETQYF.

The rearrangement uses TRBV18 and TRBJ1-2; a weak D match, TRBD1 (6 bases). The CDR3 is 14 residues long. Between the trimmed V and J ends, which lost 6 bases and 5 bases, there was a span of 16 bases. Germline CDR1 is KGHSH and CDR2 is LQKENI. The CDR3 protein is CASSLRQASYGYTF. The CDR3 DNA follows: TGTGCCAGCTCTTTACGACAGGCCTCTTATGGCTACACCTTC. The complete variable domain, with remaining parts taken from reference TRBV18 and TRBJ1-2, reads NAGVMQNPRHLVRRRGQEARLRCSPMKGHSHVYWYRQLPEEGLKFMVYLQKENIIDESGMPKERFSAEFPKEGPSILRIQQVVRGDSAAYFCASSLRQASYGYTFGSGTRLTVV.

V gene TRBV29-1 combines with J gene TRBJ2-1, with D tentatively TRBD2 (5 bases). Per the germline V gene, CDR1 is SQVTM and CDR2 is ANQGSEA. CDR3 length: 15 amino acids. Deletions cut 1 base from V and 0 bases from J, with 10 bases between. CDR3: CSVEVTGSSYNEQFF. The CDR3 coding sequence is TGCAGCGTTGAAGTGACGGGGAGCTCCTACAATGAGCAGTTCTTC.

This rearrangement joins TRBV5-6 to TRBJ1-4; no clear D. There are 16 residues in the CDR3. V was pared by 0 bases and J by 8 bases, with 17 bases between. The germline V gene has CDR1 SGHDT and CDR2 YYEEEE. CDR3 amino acids: CASSLAGVRSDEKLFF. The CDR3 region has the DNA TGTGCCAGCAGCTTGGCCGGGGTCCGGTCTGACGAAAAACTGTTTTTT.

The chain is built from TRBV5-1 and TRBJ2-2; TRBD2 matches 13 bases. V was clipped by 9 bases and J by 8 bases; unmatched bases: 7. CDR1 and CDR2 from the germline V gene are SGHRS and YFSETQ. CDR3 size: 14 residues. CDR3 sequence: CATGLAGVTGELFF. Here the CDR3 DNA reads TGCGCCACAGGACTAGCGGGAGTAACAGGGGAGCTGTTTTTT.

The chain joins TRBV28 to TRBJ1-1; D is possibly TRBD1 (5 bases). The V end was cut by 2 bases, the J end by 3 bases, with 19 bases between. The CDR3 consists of 17 residues. CDR1 and CDR2 (germline): MDHEN, SYDVKM. This CDR3 is CASSLTAGSGWDTEAFF. DNA for the CDR3: TGTGCCAGCAGTTTAACAGCCGGGTCAGGGTGGGACACTGAAGCTTTCTTT. Complete variable domain (other parts from reference TRBV28 and TRBJ1-1): DVKVTQSSRYLVKRTGEKVFLECVQDMDHENMFWYRQDPGLGLRLIYFSYDVKMKEKGDIPEGYSVSREKKERFSLILESASTNQTSMYLCASSLTAGSGWDTEAFFGQGTRLTVV.

A word on this clone: Other DNA sequences in this sample translate to the same CDR3. V gene TRBV27 combines with J gene TRBJ1-5, with a tentative D call TRBD1 (5 bases). Trimming left V 5 bases short and J 4 bases short, with 9 bases between. This CDR3 comprises 13 residues. Germline V gene lookup returns CDR1 MNHEY and CDR2 SMNVEV (reference sequence). CDR3 amino acids: CASSLQGNQPQHF. The DNA of the CDR3 is TGTGCCAGCAGTCTCCAGGGAAATCAGCCCCAGCATTTT.

The rearrangement links TRBV27 to TRBJ2-7; D not resolved. The germline CDR1 and CDR2 sequences are MNHEY and SMNVEV (reference sequence). This CDR3 region has 13 residues. The V gene lost 3 bases and the J gene lost 2 bases, with 8 bases spanning the gap. The CDR3 here is CASSLTVTYEQYF. In DNA, the CDR3 is TGTGCCAGCAGTTTGACGGTCACCTACGAGCAGTACTTC.

This clone has just a few counts. The V gene is TRBV7-9, the J gene TRBJ2-7; 8 nucleotides agree with TRBD1. In germline, CDR1 is SEHNR, CDR2 FQNEAQ (reference sequence). The CDR3 runs to 13 residues. V lost 5 bases to trimming and J lost 6 bases; unmatched junction nucleotides: 6. CDR3: CASSPNRGAEQYF. CDR3 nucleotides: TGTGCCAGCAGCCCAAACAGGGGGGCCGAGCAGTACTTC.

This chain joins TRBV7-2 and TRBJ2-7; TRBD1 is a possible D gene (5 bases). The CDR3 length is 15 residues. Germline V gene sequence: CDR1 SGHTA, CDR2 FQGNSA. The germline V and J ends were trimmed by 5 bases and 4 bases, with 18 bases remaining between them. CDR3 amino acids: CASSLSGRVAYEQYF. Here the CDR3 DNA reads TGTGCCAGCAGCCTGAGTGGCAGGGTGGCATACGAGCAGTACTTC.

This chain uses TRBV6-1 with TRBJ2-1; D may be TRBD1 (5 bases). Germline V gene lookup returns CDR1 MNHNS and CDR2 SASEGT. CDR3 size: 16 residues. Trimming left V 2 bases short and J 2 bases short, with 13 bases between. As DNA, the CDR3 is TGTGCCAGCAGTGAAATGGCGGACACCGCCTACAATGAGCAGTTCTTC. Encoded protein: CASSEMADTAYNEQFF.

The genes are TRBV5-6 and TRBJ2-7; D possibly uses TRBD1 or TRBD2 (5 bases each). CDR3 length: 13 residues. Trimming pared 2 bases from V and 7 bases from J, leaving 13 bases between. Per germline, CDR1 SGHDT and CDR2 YYEEEE. The DNA for the CDR3 is TGTGCCAGCAGCTTCCCGGGGCTGGGGGAGCAGTACTTC. It is translated as CASSFPGLGEQYF.

In this sample, this clone turned up once. The chain has TRBV4-3 and TRBJ2-3, with 8 nucleotides matching TRBD2. CDR3 length: 17 residues. The V gene end was trimmed by 3 bases and the J gene end by 2 bases; junction bases not matched to a gene: 10. The V gene's germline CDR1 is LGHNA and CDR2 YSLEER. DNA for the CDR3: TGCGCCAGCAGCCAGAAAGACCGGGGGGGGGTCACAGATACGCAGTATTTT. Translating it yields CASSQKDRGGVTDTQYF.

The rearrangement uses TRBV21-1 and TRBJ1-1; the DNA was not compared with TRBD1, the D call given in the table. TRBV21-1 is marked as a pseudogene. CDR3 length: 14 residues. The chain's CDR3 is CASDRDTKNTEAFF. CDR3 sequence (DNA): TGTGCCAGTGACCGGGACACCAAGAACACTGAAGCTTTCTTT.

The chain recombines TRBV5-6 with TRBJ2-7, with unresolved D. The CDR3 runs 14 residues. Germline V CDR1 and CDR2: SGHDT, YYEEEE. Trimming shortened V by 4 bases and J by 5 bases, and 16 bases separated the two germline ends. The CDR3 loop reads CASSPPLLTDEQYF. In DNA form, the CDR3 reads TGTGCCAGCAGCCCCCCGCTACTCACCGACGAGCAGTACTTC.

This chain joins TRBV21-1 and TRBJ2-6; the D call in the table, TRBD2, was not verified against the DNA. TRBV21-1 counts as a pseudogene. CDR3 length: 16 amino acids. CDR3 protein: CASSKRRGAGANVLTF. The CDR3 DNA reads TGTGCCAGCAGCAAGAGGAGGGGCGCAGGGGCCAACGTCCTGACTTTC.

CDR3 sequence reads: CASSAGTGPYEQYF. The DNA of the CDR3 is TGTGCCAGCAGTGCCGGGACTGGGCCCTACGAGCAGTACTTC. The chain combines TRBV6-5 with TRBJ2-7, with a possible D match to TRBD2 (6 bases). Deletions cut 5 bases from V and 2 bases from J, with 13 bases between. The length of the CDR3 is 14 residues. CDR1 is MNHEY and CDR2 is SVGAGI in the germline V gene.

The V gene is TRBV19, the J gene TRBJ1-2; 9 positions match TRBD1. Per germline, CDR1 LNHDA and CDR2 SQIVND (reference sequence). The junction had 19 bases not matched to a gene; V was cut back by 5 bases and J by 9 bases. This CDR3 comprises 17 residues. The CDR3: CASSAILPGQGFSRYTF. Here the CDR3 DNA reads TGTGCCAGTAGTGCCATCCTCCCGGGACAGGGTTTCTCTCGCTACACCTTC.

Details on this clone: The junction shows a germline mismatch at one end, possibly a read error. The J gene is TRBJ2-1, the V gene TRBV7-9, with unresolved D. In germline, CDR1 is SEHNR, CDR2 FQNEAQ (reference sequence). The CDR3 consists of 14 residues. CDR3 loop: CASSLTGSDNEQFF. CDR3 DNA sequence: TGTGCCAGCAGCTTGACGGGCTCCGACAATGAGCAGTTCTTC. Using reference TRBV7-9 and TRBJ2-1 for the parts outside the CDR3, the full variable domain is DTGVSQNPRHKITKRGQNVTFRCDPISEHNRLYWYRQTLGQGPEFLTYFQNEAQLEKSRLLSDRFSAERPKGSFSTLEIQRTEQGDSAMYLCASSLTGSDNEQFFGPGTRLTVL.